This T cell receptor beta chain was documented in a study of cytomegalovirus exposure and HLA in healthy donors. Points from the study as a whole: Reports indicate that TCR beta sequences accurately predicted the HLA-A and HLA-B alleles of most subjects. Researchers reported that a few CMV-associated chains were confirmed in vitro as CMV antigen-specific. An analysis done earlier found most TCR beta V segments productive about 87% or about 30% of the time.

Amplification used 60 Vbeta primers and 13 Jbeta primers. Authors' data handling: Later work found 65 million to 100 million unique TCR beta chains, with 10 million to 14 million shared. Profiling relied on immunoSEQ multiplex PCR, and the TCRdb table lists in-frame clones only, not all of them. The V and J calls and clone size are taken from that table; D and trimming were inferred from the DNA. The sample yields fewer than 200,000 clones, roughly four fifths seen once. On this clone: The antigen remains undetermined.

Sequences were obtained from PBMCs. The TCR was taken from a man aged 45-65 years in good health and CMV-seronegative.

CDR3 protein: CAISRQGADEQYF. The CDR3 DNA reads TGTGCCATCAGCAGACAGGGGGCGGACGAGCAGTACTTC. The chain recombines TRBV10-3 with TRBJ2-7, with 10 bases fitting TRBD1. The CDR3 consists of 13 residues. Losses at the gene ends were 6 bases for V and 5 bases for J; bases not matched to a gene: 4. Per the germline V gene, CDR1 is ENHRY and CDR2 is SYGVKD.